This entry lists 15 T cell receptor beta chains sequenced from one sample in a study of blood T cell repertoires in COVID-19. TCRdb keeps only in-frame clones here, not all; method: immunoSEQ multiplex PCR. The sample holds around 40,000 clones, about nine tenths seen once. Sequencing input: peripheral blood. Receptors were obtained from a human donor in a cohort sampled during active COVID-19.

This chain links TRBV15 with TRBJ2-3, with 9 bases lining up with TRBD2. The germline gives CDR1 LNHNV, CDR2 YYDKDF (reference sequence). This CDR3 region has 16 residues. With 2 bases clipped from V and 1 base from J, the junction kept 4 bases outside the gene matches. In DNA, the CDR3 is TGTGCCACCAGCAGACCGACTAGCGGCCGCACAGATACGCAGTATTTT. Encoded protein: CATSRPTSGRTDTQYF.

The chain joins TRBV5-1 to TRBJ2-2, with D unresolved. CDR3 length equals 16 residues. Germline V lookup: CDR1 SGHRS, CDR2 YFSETQ. V dropped 0 bases and J dropped 5 bases, with 14 bases sitting between them. Here the CDR3 reads CASSLATTASTGELFF. The CDR3 DNA reads TGCGCCAGCAGCTTGGCCACGACTGCTTCGACCGGGGAGCTGTTTTTT.

The chain recombines TRBV6-6 with TRBJ1-1; D gene uncertain. The CDR3 runs to 14 residues. Looked up from germline, CDR1 is MNHNY and CDR2 is SVGAGI (reference sequence). V was trimmed by 2 bases and J by 4 bases, leaving 11 bases between them. CDR3 sequence (DNA): TGTGCCAGCAGTTACCCGCGGGGAGGCACTGAAGCTTTCTTT. Translated, it gives CASSYPRGGTEAFF.

The rearrangement uses TRBV7-9 and TRBJ1-3; a possible D gene is TRBD1 (6 bases). Trimming stripped 5 bases from V and 0 bases from J, with 8 bases between. The CDR3 is 14 residues long. Germline V lookup: CDR1 SEHNR, CDR2 FQNEAQ (reference sequence). The CDR3 nucleotides read TGTGCCAGCAGCGAGACAGGCTCTGGAAACACCATATATTTT. It specifies CASSETGSGNTIYF.

The V call is TRBV7-8, the J call TRBJ2-7, with TRBD2 as a possible D gene (6 bases). This CDR3 spans 14 amino acids. Germline V lookup: CDR1 SGHVS, CDR2 FQNEAQ. The V gene lost 6 bases and the J gene lost 9 bases, with 21 bases spanning the gap. The CDR3 loop reads CASSFETVQGGQYF. The CDR3 DNA reads TGTGCCAGCAGTTTCGAGACCGTCCAGGGAGGGCAGTACTTC. The variable domain in full, with the rest retrieved from reference TRBV7-8 and TRBJ2-7, is GAGVSQSPRYKVAKRGQDVALRCDPISGHVSLFWYQQALGQGPEFLTYFQNEAQLDKSGLPSDRFFAERPEGSVSTLKIQRTQQEDSAVYLCASSFETVQGGQYFGPGTRLTVT.

The CDR3 DNA is TGTGCCAGCAGCTTAGATGTCCTAGCCTACGAGCAGTACTTC. Protein sequence: CASSLDVLAYEQYF. This rearrangement joins TRBV11-2 to TRBJ2-7; unclear D gene. The V gene's germline CDR1 is SGHAT and CDR2 FQNNGV. The CDR3 sequence is 14 residues long. With 0 bases removed from V and 2 bases from J, the gap between germline ends came to 8 bases.

This clone was counted between two and nine times. The J gene is TRBJ2-7, the V gene TRBV7-9; D is unclear. The CDR3 runs to 14 residues. Germline lookup yields CDR1 SEHNR and CDR2 FQNEAQ (reference sequence). Trimming removed 0 bases at V and 2 bases at J, with 8 bases between. The CDR3 here is CASSLAGVTYEQYF. The CDR3 DNA reads TGTGCCAGCAGCTTAGCGGGCGTAACCTACGAGCAGTACTTC.

J is TRBJ2-3 and V is TRBV7-9; perhaps TRBD1 as D (6 bases). The V gene's germline CDR1 is SEHNR and CDR2 FQNEAQ (reference sequence). The V end was cut by 4 bases, the J end by 3 bases, with 11 bases between. CDR3 length equals 14 residues. CDR3 amino acids: CASSSYRETDTQYF. The DNA of the CDR3 is TGTGCCAGCAGCTCCTACAGGGAAACAGATACGCAGTATTTT.

The V gene is TRBV10-3, the J gene TRBJ2-7; TRBD2 agrees at 13 bases. The germline V gene encodes CDR1 ENHRY and CDR2 SYGVKD. This CDR3 comprises 15 residues. The junction had 4 bases not matched to a gene; V was cut back by 2 bases and J by 6 bases. The CDR3 region has the DNA TGTGCCATCAGTGAGGGACTAGCGGGAGTTGGCGAGCAGTACTTC. It specifies CAISEGLAGVGEQYF.

The sample holds one count of this clone. The rearrangement links TRBV10-2 to TRBJ1-1; unclear D gene. Germline values: CDR1 WSHSY, CDR2 SAAADI. Trimming removed 4 bases at V and 7 bases at J, with 7 bases between. This CDR3 is built from 11 residues. CDR3 region: CASSGGGEAFF. CDR3 in DNA: TGCGCCAGCAGTGGGGGAGGTGAAGCTTTCTTT.

The J gene is TRBJ2-7, the V gene TRBV7-6; D ambiguous. Germline V lookup: CDR1 SGHVS, CDR2 FNYEAQ. The CDR3 totals 13 residues. Trimming took off 4 bases at V and 0 bases at J, with 7 bases between the two ends. The CDR3 coding sequence is TGTGCCAGCAGCTCCCCCAGCTCCTACGAGCAGTACTTC. This gives the protein CASSSPSSYEQYF.

V usage is TRBV6-6 and J usage is TRBJ2-2; D is perhaps TRBD2 (5 bases). Trimming shortened V by 2 bases and J by 12 bases, and 13 bases separated the two germline ends. There are 13 residues in the CDR3. Germline-derived CDR1 and CDR2 are MNHNY and SVGAGI (reference sequence). The CDR3 bases are TGTGCCAGCAGTTACCCGGAGGTGTTCCAGCTGTTTTTT. Translating it yields CASSYPEVFQLFF.

The chain joins TRBV18 to TRBJ2-5; 7 bases line up with TRBD1. The CDR3 consists of 15 residues. V was pared by 2 bases and J by 5 bases, with 8 bases of the junction left unmatched. CDR1 KGHSH and CDR2 LQKENI come from the germline V gene. The CDR3 protein is CASSPGRGTWETQYF. CDR3 coding DNA: TGTGCCAGCTCACCAGGCAGGGGGACCTGGGAGACCCAGTACTTC.

The gene calls are TRBV6-5 and TRBJ2-7; D is unclear. V was trimmed by 0 bases and J by 3 bases, leaving 6 bases between them. Per the germline V gene, CDR1 is MNHEY and CDR2 is SVGAGI. The CDR3 has 13 residues. CDR3: CASSYSSRYEQYF. Written as DNA, the CDR3 is TGTGCCAGCAGTTACTCGTCCCGCTACGAGCAGTACTTC.

This chain connects TRBV6-6 to TRBJ2-7; tentative D call: TRBD2 (6 bases). In germline, CDR1 is MNHNY, CDR2 SVGAGI (reference sequence). Trimming stripped 4 bases from V and 2 bases from J, with 12 bases between. This CDR3 comprises 14 residues. CDR3 in amino acids: CASSLSGPPYEQYF. For the CDR3, the DNA is TGTGCCAGCAGTTTAAGCGGGCCTCCCTACGAGCAGTACTTC.